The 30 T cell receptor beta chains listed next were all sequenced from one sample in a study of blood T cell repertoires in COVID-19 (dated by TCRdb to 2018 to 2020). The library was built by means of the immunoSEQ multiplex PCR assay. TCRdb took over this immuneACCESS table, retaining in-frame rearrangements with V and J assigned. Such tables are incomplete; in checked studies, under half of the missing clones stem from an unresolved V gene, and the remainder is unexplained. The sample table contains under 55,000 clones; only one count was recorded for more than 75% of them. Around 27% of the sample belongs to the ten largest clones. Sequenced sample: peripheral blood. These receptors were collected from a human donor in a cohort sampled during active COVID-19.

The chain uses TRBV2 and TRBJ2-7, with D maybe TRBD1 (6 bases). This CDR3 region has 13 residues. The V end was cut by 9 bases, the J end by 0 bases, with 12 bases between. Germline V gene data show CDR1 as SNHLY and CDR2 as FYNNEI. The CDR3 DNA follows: TGTGCCAGTTCCCGGGACAACTCCTACGAGCAGTACTTC. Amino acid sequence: CASSRDNSYEQYF.

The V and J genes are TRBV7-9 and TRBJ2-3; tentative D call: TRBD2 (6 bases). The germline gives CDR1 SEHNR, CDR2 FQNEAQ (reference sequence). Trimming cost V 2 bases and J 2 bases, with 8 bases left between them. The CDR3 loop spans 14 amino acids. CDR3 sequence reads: CASSLRGITDTQYF. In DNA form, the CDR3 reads TGTGCCAGCAGCTTACGGGGGATCACAGATACGCAGTATTTT.

The CDR3 region has the DNA TGTGCCAGCAGCCCAGTGGGCTCCGGGACCCAGTACTTC. As protein: CASSPVGSGTQYF. The chain links TRBV5-4 to TRBJ2-5; D not certain. V was trimmed by 4 bases and J by 7 bases, leaving 14 bases between them. In germline, CDR1 is SGHNT, CDR2 YYREEE (reference sequence). This CDR3 region has 13 residues. The variable domain in full, with the rest retrieved from reference TRBV5-4 and TRBJ2-5, is ETGVTQSPTHLIKTRGQQVTLRCSSQSGHNTVSWYQQALGQGPQFIFQYYREEENGRGNFPPRFSGLQFPNYSSELNVNALELDDSALYLCASSPVGSGTQYFGPGTRLLVL.

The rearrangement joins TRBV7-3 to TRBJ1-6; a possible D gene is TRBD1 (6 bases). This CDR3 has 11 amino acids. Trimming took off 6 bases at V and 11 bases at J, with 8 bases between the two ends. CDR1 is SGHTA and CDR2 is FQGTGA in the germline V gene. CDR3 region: CASRGGTPLHF. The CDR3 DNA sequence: TGTGCCAGCAGAGGGGGTACACCCCTCCACTTT.

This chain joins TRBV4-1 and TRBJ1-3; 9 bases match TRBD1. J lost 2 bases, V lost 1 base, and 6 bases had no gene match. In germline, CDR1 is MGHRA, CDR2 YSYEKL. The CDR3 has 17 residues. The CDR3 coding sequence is TGCGCCAGCAGCCAAGGGGGACAGGGTGAAGCTGGAAACACCATATATTTT. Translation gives CASSQGGQGEAGNTIYF.

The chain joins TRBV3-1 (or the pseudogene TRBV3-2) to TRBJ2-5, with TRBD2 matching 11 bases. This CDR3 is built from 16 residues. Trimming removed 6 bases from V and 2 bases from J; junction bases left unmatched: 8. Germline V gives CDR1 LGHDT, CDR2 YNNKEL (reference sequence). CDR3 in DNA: TGTGCCAGCAGGCCCTTCGGGACTAGCGGACAAGAGACCCAGTACTTC. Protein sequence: CASRPFGTSGQETQYF.

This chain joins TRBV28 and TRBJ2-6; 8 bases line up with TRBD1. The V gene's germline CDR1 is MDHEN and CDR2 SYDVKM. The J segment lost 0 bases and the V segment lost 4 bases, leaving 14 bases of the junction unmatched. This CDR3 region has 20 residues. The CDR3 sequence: CASSYPTWTGFFSGANVLTF. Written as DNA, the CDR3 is TGTGCCAGCAGTTATCCAACTTGGACAGGGTTTTTCTCTGGGGCCAACGTCCTGACTTTC.

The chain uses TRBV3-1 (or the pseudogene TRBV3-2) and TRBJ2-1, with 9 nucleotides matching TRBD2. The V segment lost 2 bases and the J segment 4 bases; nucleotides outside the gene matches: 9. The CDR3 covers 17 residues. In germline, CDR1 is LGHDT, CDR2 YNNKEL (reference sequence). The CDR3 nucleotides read TGTGCCAGCAGCCAACCCAAAGGGACTAGCAGGTACAATGAGCAGTTCTTC. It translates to CASSQPKGTSRYNEQFF.

CDR3 sequence: CASRAGTDSYEQYF. The CDR3 DNA reads TGTGCCAGCAGAGCAGGGACAGACTCCTACGAGCAGTACTTC. The chain recombines TRBV6-5 with TRBJ2-7; 7 nucleotides line up with TRBD1. CDR1 and CDR2 (germline): MNHEY, SVGAGI. This CDR3 has 14 residues. The V gene end was trimmed by 6 bases and the J gene end by 0 bases; junction bases not matched to a gene: 5.

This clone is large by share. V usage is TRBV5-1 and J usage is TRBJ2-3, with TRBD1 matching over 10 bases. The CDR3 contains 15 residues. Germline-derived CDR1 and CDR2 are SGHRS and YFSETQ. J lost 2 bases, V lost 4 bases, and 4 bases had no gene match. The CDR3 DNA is TGCGCCAGCAGCCCGGACAGGGGGGCCACAGATACGCAGTATTTT. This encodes CASSPDRGATDTQYF.

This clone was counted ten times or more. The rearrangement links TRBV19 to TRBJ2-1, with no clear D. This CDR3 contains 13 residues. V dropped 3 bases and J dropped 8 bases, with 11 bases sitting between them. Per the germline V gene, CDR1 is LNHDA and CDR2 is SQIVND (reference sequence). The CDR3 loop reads CASSIMVADEQFF. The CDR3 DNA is TGTGCCAGTAGTATTATGGTAGCAGATGAGCAGTTCTTC.

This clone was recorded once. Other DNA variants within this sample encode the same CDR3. Here the CDR3 reads CASSSGTGGRETQYF. Written as DNA, the CDR3 is TGCGCCAGCAGCTCCGGGACAGGGGGCCGCGAGACCCAGTACTTC. The V and J genes are TRBV5-1 and TRBJ2-5; 12 bases are shared with TRBD1. The length of the CDR3 is 15 residues. The germline gives CDR1 SGHRS, CDR2 YFSETQ. V trimming: 3 bases; J trimming: 5 bases; junction bases outside the gene matches: 5.

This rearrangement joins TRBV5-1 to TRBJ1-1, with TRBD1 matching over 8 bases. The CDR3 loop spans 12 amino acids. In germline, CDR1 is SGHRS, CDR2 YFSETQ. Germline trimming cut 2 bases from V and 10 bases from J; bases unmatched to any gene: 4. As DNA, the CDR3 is TGCGCCAGCAGCTTACAGGGGGGACGAGCTTTCTTT. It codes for CASSLQGGRAFF.

CDR3 residues: CASSQVSGDEQYF. In DNA, the CDR3 is TGTGCCAGCAGCCAAGTGTCAGGGGACGAGCAGTACTTC. The rearrangement joins TRBV4-2 to TRBJ2-7; tentatively, D is TRBD1 (6 bases). CDR3 length: 13 residues. Trimming took off 1 base at V and 5 bases at J, with 9 bases between the two ends. The germline V gene has CDR1 LGHNA and CDR2 YNFKEQ.

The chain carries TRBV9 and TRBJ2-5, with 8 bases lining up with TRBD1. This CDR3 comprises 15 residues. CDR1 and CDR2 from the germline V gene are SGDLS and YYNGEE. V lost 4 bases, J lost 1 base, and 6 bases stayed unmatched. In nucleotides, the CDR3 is TGTGCCAGCAGCTTCAGGACAGGGCCCCAAGAGACCCAGTACTTC. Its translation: CASSFRTGPQETQYF.

CDR3 sequence: CASSSDWGAGELFF. The DNA of the CDR3 is TGTGCCAGCAGTTCTGACTGGGGGGCCGGGGAGCTGTTTTTT. This chain joins TRBV6-5 and TRBJ2-2; possible D gene TRBD2, 6 bases. The CDR3 is 14 residues long. Trimming pared 4 bases from V and 6 bases from J, leaving 12 bases between. In germline, CDR1 is MNHEY, CDR2 SVGAGI.

The CDR3 nucleotides read TGTGCCAGCAGCAACTCTTCAACCACCGGACTAGCGGGGTACGAGCAGTACTTC. It codes for CASSNSSTTGLAGYEQYF. The chain carries TRBV21-1 and TRBJ2-7; the DNA was not compared with TRBD2, the D call given in the table. TRBV21-1 is annotated as a pseudogene. The CDR3 is made up of 18 amino acids.

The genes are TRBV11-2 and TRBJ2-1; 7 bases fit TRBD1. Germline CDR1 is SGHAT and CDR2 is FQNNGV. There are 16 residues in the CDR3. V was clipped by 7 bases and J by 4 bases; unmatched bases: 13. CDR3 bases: TGTGCCAGCACCTATCCCCCCGGACAGGAGTACAATGAGCAGTTCTTC. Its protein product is CASTYPPGQEYNEQFF. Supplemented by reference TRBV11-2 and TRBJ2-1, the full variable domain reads EAGVAQSPRYKIIEKRQSVAFWCNPISGHATLYWYQQILGQGPKLLIQFQNNGVVDDSQLPKDRFSAERLKGVDSTLKIQPAKLEDSAVYLCASTYPPGQEYNEQFFGPGTRLTVL.

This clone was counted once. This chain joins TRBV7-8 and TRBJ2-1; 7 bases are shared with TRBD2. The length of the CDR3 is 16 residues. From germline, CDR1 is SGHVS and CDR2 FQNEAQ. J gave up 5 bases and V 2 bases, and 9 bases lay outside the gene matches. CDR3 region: CASSLRALASNNEQFF. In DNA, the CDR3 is TGTGCCAGCAGCTTAAGGGCACTAGCGTCCAACAATGAGCAGTTCTTC.

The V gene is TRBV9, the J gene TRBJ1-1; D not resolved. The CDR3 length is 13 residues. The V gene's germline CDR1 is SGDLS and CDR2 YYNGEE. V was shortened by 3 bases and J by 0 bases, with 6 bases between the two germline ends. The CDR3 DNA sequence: TGTGCCAGCAGCGCGGGAGTGAACACTGAAGCTTTCTTT. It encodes CASSAGVNTEAFF.

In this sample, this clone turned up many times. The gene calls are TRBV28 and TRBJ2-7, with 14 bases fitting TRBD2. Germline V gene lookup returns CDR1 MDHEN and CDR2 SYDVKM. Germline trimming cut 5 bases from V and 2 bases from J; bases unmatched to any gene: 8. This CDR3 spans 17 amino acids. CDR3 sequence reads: CASSPPWGLAGAYEQYF. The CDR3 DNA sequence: TGTGCCAGCAGTCCACCTTGGGGACTAGCGGGGGCCTACGAGCAGTACTTC.

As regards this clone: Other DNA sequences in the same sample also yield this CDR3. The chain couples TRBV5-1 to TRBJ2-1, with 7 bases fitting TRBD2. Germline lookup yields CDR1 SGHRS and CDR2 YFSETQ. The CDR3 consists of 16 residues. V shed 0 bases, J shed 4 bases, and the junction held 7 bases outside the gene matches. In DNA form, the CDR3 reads TGCGCCAGCAGCTTGGTCGGCGGGAGCCCTTACAATGAGCAGTTCTTC. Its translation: CASSLVGGSPYNEQFF.

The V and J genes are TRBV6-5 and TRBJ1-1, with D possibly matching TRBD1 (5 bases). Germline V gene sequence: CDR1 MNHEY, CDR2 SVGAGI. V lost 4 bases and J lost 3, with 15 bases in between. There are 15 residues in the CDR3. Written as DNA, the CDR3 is TGTGCCAGCAGTTCAATAGGGGTAGGGGACACTGAAGCTTTCTTT. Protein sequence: CASSSIGVGDTEAFF.

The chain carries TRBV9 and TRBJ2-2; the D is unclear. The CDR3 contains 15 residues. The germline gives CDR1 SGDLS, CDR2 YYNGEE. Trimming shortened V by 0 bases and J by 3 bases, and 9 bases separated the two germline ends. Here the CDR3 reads CASSVVQDHTGELFF. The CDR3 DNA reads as TGTGCCAGCAGCGTAGTTCAGGATCACACCGGGGAGCTGTTTTTT.

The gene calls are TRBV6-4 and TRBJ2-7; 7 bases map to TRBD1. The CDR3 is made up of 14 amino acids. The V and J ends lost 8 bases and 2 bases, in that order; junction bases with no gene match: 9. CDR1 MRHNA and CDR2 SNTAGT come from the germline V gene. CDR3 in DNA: TGTGCCAGCTCAGCCAGGGACAGCACCTACGAGCAGTACTTC. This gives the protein CASSARDSTYEQYF.

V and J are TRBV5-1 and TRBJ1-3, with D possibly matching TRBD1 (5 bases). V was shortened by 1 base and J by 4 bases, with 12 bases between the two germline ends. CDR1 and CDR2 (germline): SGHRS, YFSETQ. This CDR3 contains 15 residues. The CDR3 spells CASSLRKGPGNTIYF. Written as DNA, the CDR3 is TGCGCCAGCAGCTTGAGAAAGGGGCCCGGAAACACCATATATTTT.

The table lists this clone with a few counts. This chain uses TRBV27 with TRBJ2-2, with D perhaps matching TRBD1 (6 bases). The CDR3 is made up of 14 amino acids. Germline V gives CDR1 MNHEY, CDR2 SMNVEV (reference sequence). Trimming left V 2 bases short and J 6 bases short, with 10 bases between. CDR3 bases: TGTGCCAGCAGTTTAAGGACAGTGGCCGGGGAGCTGTTTTTT. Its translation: CASSLRTVAGELFF.

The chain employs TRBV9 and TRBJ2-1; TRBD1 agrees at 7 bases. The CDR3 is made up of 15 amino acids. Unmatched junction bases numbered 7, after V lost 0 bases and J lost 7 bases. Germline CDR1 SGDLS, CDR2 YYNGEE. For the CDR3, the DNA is TGTGCCAGCAGCGTAGACCCGACAGGGATAAATGAGCAGTTCTTC. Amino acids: CASSVDPTGINEQFF.

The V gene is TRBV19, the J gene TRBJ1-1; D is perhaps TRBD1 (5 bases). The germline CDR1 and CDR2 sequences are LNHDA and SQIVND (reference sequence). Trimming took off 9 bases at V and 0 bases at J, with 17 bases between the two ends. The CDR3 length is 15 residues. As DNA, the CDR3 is TGTGCCAGCAAAAGTACGGGGACTATGAACACTGAAGCTTTCTTT. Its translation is CASKSTGTMNTEAFF. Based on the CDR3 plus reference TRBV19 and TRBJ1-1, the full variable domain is DGGITQSPKYLFRKEGQNVTLSCEQNLNHDAMYWYRQDPGQGLRLIYYSQIVNDFQKGDIAEGYSVSREKKESFPLTVTSAQKNPTAFYLCASKSTGTMNTEAFFGQGTRLTVV.

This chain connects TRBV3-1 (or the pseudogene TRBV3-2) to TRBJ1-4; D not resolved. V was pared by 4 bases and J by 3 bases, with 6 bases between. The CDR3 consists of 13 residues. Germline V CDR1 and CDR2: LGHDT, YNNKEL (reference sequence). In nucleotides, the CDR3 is TGTGCCAGCAGCCTCGGGGCTAATGAAAAACTGTTTTTT. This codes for CASSLGANEKLFF.